Shown below are 20 T cell receptor beta chains from a single sample sequenced in a study of PD-1 blockade in mismatch repair-deficient tumors (dated by TCRdb to between 2016 and 2019). Library creation used the immunoSEQ multiplex PCR assay. TCRdb re-hosts the immuneACCESS table, in-frame sequences only. Its copies lack some clones; in the studies checked, an unresolved V gene accounts for under half of them, and the cause for the rest is not known. The sample has approximately 60,000 clones on record, around 88% of them singletons. Around 14% of the sample is held by the ten biggest clonotypes. The material sequenced was peripheral blood, taken 52 weeks after starting pembrolizumab. The source is an adult with mismatch repair-deficient cancer.

The V call is TRBV5-1, the J call TRBJ1-4, with D hard to call. The ends were cut back, 2 bases at V and 2 bases at J, with 7 bases in the middle. The CDR3 runs 14 residues. Per the germline V gene, CDR1 is SGHRS and CDR2 is YFSETQ. The CDR3 bases are TGCGCCAGCAGCTTATTGGGGACTAATGAAAAACTGTTTTTT. This sequence encodes CASSLLGTNEKLFF.

This clone came up once. The V call is TRBV4-1, the J call TRBJ2-5, with 13 bases aligning to TRBD2. Germline assignment: CDR1 MGHRA and CDR2 YSYEKL. The CDR3 loop spans 16 amino acids. Trimming removed 3 bases from V and 5 bases from J; junction bases left unmatched: 6. CDR3 in amino acids: CASSHFGTSGKETQYF. The DNA for the CDR3 is TGCGCCAGCAGCCACTTCGGGACTAGCGGGAAGGAGACCCAGTACTTC.

The chain combines TRBV6-5 with TRBJ1-5, with D possibly matching TRBD1 (6 bases). Germline CDR1 MNHEY, CDR2 SVGAGI. The CDR3 extends over 13 amino acids. The V and J ends lost 6 bases and 4 bases respectively, with 10 bases between them. CDR3 residues: CASRGDINQPQHF. The CDR3 nucleotides are TGTGCCAGCAGGGGGGACATAAATCAGCCCCAGCATTTT.

The chain's CDR3 is CASSQAGQGDTEAFF. CDR3 sequence (DNA): TGCGCCAGCAGCCAAGCCGGACAGGGGGACACTGAAGCTTTCTTT. The rearrangement joins TRBV4-1 to TRBJ1-1, with 10 bases aligning to TRBD1. The CDR3 covers 15 residues. The trim removed 1 base at V and 3 bases at J, leaving 2 bases unmatched. Germline V CDR1 and CDR2: MGHRA, YSYEKL.

The gene calls are TRBV19 and TRBJ2-5, with TRBD1 matching 10 bases. The trim removed 4 bases at V and 6 bases at J, leaving 2 bases unmatched. The CDR3 loop spans 13 amino acids. The germline V gene has CDR1 LNHDA and CDR2 SQIVND (reference sequence). Written as DNA, the CDR3 is TGTGCCAGTAGTAGGGACAGGGGTAAGACCCAGTACTTC. It yields the protein CASSRDRGKTQYF. Full variable domain (remainder filled in from reference TRBV19 and TRBJ2-5): DGGITQSPKYLFRKEGQNVTLSCEQNLNHDAMYWYRQDPGQGLRLIYYSQIVNDFQKGDIAEGYSVSREKKESFPLTVTSAQKNPTAFYLCASSRDRGKTQYFGPGTRLLVL.

The chain is built from TRBV18 and TRBJ2-3; 8 positions match TRBD1. Germline CDR1 KGHSH, CDR2 LQKENI. Trimming removed 8 bases from V and 3 bases from J; junction bases left unmatched: 10. The CDR3 sequence is 15 residues long. The CDR3 nucleotides read TGTGCCAGCGCTTTGGACAGGGTTCGTACAGATACGCAGTATTTT. Translated, it gives CASALDRVRTDTQYF.

As DNA, the CDR3 is TGTGCCAGCAGCGTTGGCGCAGATACGCAGTATTTT. As protein: CASSVGADTQYF. The V and J genes are TRBV5-8 and TRBJ2-3; D gene ambiguous. Germline V gene sequence: CDR1 SGHTS, CDR2 YDEGEE. With 4 bases removed from V and 4 bases from J, the gap between germline ends came to 7 bases. The CDR3 runs 12 residues.

This clone is a singleton in its sample. The chain carries TRBV5-6 and TRBJ2-1; the D gene could be TRBD1 or TRBD2 (5 bases each). Germline CDR1 SGHDT, CDR2 YYEEEE. This CDR3 contains 13 residues. V was cut by 2 bases and J by 8 bases, with 11 bases left in between. The CDR3 loop is CASSLAPGHEQFF. Written as DNA, the CDR3 is TGTGCCAGCAGCTTAGCACCGGGACATGAGCAGTTCTTC.

The rearrangement links TRBV19 to TRBJ2-7; D is possibly TRBD1 (6 bases). The CDR3 covers 14 residues. The V end lost 5 bases, the J end lost 7 bases, and 18 bases lay between the germline ends. Germline values: CDR1 LNHDA, CDR2 SQIVND (reference sequence). The CDR3, as DNA: TGTGCCAGTAGTCTCAGACAGGTCCCGGCGGAGCAGTACTTC. This gives the protein CASSLRQVPAEQYF.

This sequence joins TRBV28 and TRBJ2-7; D remains unclear. Trimming stripped 2 bases from V and 0 bases from J, with 5 bases between. From germline, CDR1 is MDHEN and CDR2 SYDVKM. The CDR3 runs to 13 residues. The CDR3 sequence is CASSLMGSYEQYF. Here the CDR3 DNA reads TGTGCCAGCAGTTTAATGGGCTCCTACGAGCAGTACTTC.

The V call is TRBV28, the J call TRBJ2-7; no definite D call. CDR3 size: 15 residues. The germline CDR1 and CDR2 sequences are MDHEN and SYDVKM. Trimming left V 2 bases short and J 3 bases short, with 14 bases between. The CDR3 protein is CASSLSSSLDYEQYF. The CDR3 region has the DNA TGTGCCAGCAGTTTAAGTTCATCGCTCGACTACGAGCAGTACTTC. Combining the CDR3 with reference TRBV28 and TRBJ2-7 gives the whole variable domain DVKVTQSSRYLVKRTGEKVFLECVQDMDHENMFWYRQDPGLGLRLIYFSYDVKMKEKGDIPEGYSVSREKKERFSLILESASTNQTSMYLCASSLSSSLDYEQYFGPGTRLTVT.

This clone is judged medium-sized. This chain connects TRBV5-1 to TRBJ2-7; 8 nucleotides match TRBD2. The germline V gene has CDR1 SGHRS and CDR2 YFSETQ. The CDR3 extends over 17 amino acids. Losses at the gene ends were 0 bases for V and 0 bases for J; bases not matched to a gene: 8. CDR3 nucleotides: TGCGCCAGCAGCTTGGCCTATAGCGGGGCCAACTCCTACGAGCAGTACTTC. Translation gives CASSLAYSGANSYEQYF.

The chain couples TRBV19 to TRBJ2-6, with D perhaps given as TRBD1 or TRBD2 (6 bases each). CDR3 length equals 17 residues. CDR1 and CDR2 from the germline V gene are LNHDA and SQIVND (reference sequence). Trimming stripped 7 bases from V and 2 bases from J, with 18 bases between. DNA for the CDR3: TGTGCCAGTATCGACCGGAGGGGGAAAGCTGGGGCCAACGTCCTGACTTTC. Its protein is CASIDRRGKAGANVLTF.

The chain is built from TRBV7-2 and TRBJ2-2; 10 bases map to TRBD1. The CDR3 extends over 17 amino acids. V dropped 0 bases and J dropped 6; count of bases not matched to a gene: 7. Germline V gene sequence: CDR1 SGHTA, CDR2 FQGNSA. The CDR3 DNA reads TGTGCCAGCAGCTTAGCACCGGGACAGGGGAGGGCCGGGGAGCTGTTTTTT. This gives the protein CASSLAPGQGRAGELFF.

The V call is TRBV7-9, the J call TRBJ1-5, with TRBD1 matching 7 bases. This CDR3 is built from 14 residues. Germline CDR1 and CDR2: SEHNR and FQNEAQ (reference sequence). Trimming at V came to 5 bases and at J to 7 bases, leaving 8 bases not matched to a gene. CDR3 amino acids: CASSQGRGRQPQHF. The CDR3 DNA reads as TGTGCCAGCAGCCAGGGGAGGGGGCGCCAGCCCCAGCATTTT. The variable domain in full, completed from reference TRBV7-9 and TRBJ1-5, reads DTGVSQNPRHKITKRGQNVTFRCDPISEHNRLYWYRQTLGQGPEFLTYFQNEAQLEKSRLLSDRFSAERPKGSFSTLEIQRTEQGDSAMYLCASSQGRGRQPQHFGDGTRLSIL.

This chain links TRBV29-1 with TRBJ1-5; no reliable D call. This CDR3 has 11 amino acids. Deletions cut 8 bases from V and 2 bases from J, with 7 bases between. Per germline, CDR1 SQVTM and CDR2 ANQGSEA. CDR3 sequence: CSPHRNQPQHF. The CDR3 nucleotides read TGCAGCCCACACCGCAATCAGCCCCAGCATTTT.

The chain joins TRBV11-2 to TRBJ1-4; no reliable D call. The germline CDR1 and CDR2 sequences are SGHAT and FQNNGV. The CDR3 spans 14 residues. V was pared by 5 bases and J by 7 bases, with 14 bases between. The DNA for the CDR3 is TGTGCCAGCAGCGACACATTCGGTGGTGAAAAACTGTTTTTT. The encoded protein is CASSDTFGGEKLFF.

This clone was seen just once. The chain employs TRBV10-1 and TRBJ2-5; 7 bases fit TRBD1. V gave up 10 bases and J gave up 0 bases; unmatched junction bases: 8. Germline-derived CDR1 and CDR2 are WNHNN and SYGVQD (reference sequence). The CDR3 consists of 14 residues. CDR3 in amino acids: CANKGQLNQETQYF. The DNA of the CDR3 is TGCGCCAACAAGGGACAGCTAAACCAAGAGACCCAGTACTTC.

The rearrangement joins TRBV7-9 to TRBJ2-5; tentatively, D is TRBD1 or TRBD2 (5 bases each). The ends were cut back, 6 bases at V and 5 bases at J, with 13 bases in the middle. The CDR3 is made up of 13 amino acids. Germline CDR1 and CDR2: SEHNR and FQNEAQ (reference sequence). The CDR3 nucleotides read TGTGCCAGCAGGGATCCCAGGGAGGAGACCCAGTACTTC. It yields the protein CASRDPREETQYF.

For this clone: The junction departs from the called germline gene at one end, perhaps through a read error. The V gene is TRBV15, the J gene TRBJ1-4, with D possibly being TRBD1 (5 bases). The CDR3 is 12 residues long. From germline, CDR1 is LNHNV and CDR2 YYDKDF (reference sequence). CDR3 amino acids: CATSSTQAGRNF. The CDR3 bases are TGTGCCACCAGCAGCACACAAGCGGGACGGAATTTC.